Sequencing of this T cell receptor beta chain was carried out in a study of T cells after somatic rescue of genetic block. Per germline, CDR1 DFQATT and CDR2 SNEGSKA (reference sequence). The germline V and J ends were trimmed by 3 bases and 6 bases, with 9 bases remaining between them. The CDR3 is 11 amino acids. The assay was immunoSEQ multiplex PCR, and TCRdb's table has in-frame clones only and misses some. The data contain 110,000 or so clones, under 95% of them singletons. The genes are TRBV20-1 and TRBJ2-7; D remains unclear. Sequencing was performed on peripheral blood mononuclear cells (PBMCs). The receptor comes from a young woman. This CDR3 reads CSASRASEQYF. DNA for the CDR3: TGCAGTGCTAGCCGGGCCTCCGAGCAGTACTTC.